What follows is one TCR beta chain and its context. This sample is part of a study of monozygotic twins with inflammatory bowel disease. The germline CDR1 and CDR2 sequences are LGHNA and YSLEER. CDR3 length: 14 amino acids. No T cells were sorted before total RNA was taken from whole blood. The template switching step added UMIs that contained a 6-nucleotide sample barcode. TCRdb reprocessed the 5' RACE reads, keeping one entry per CDR3 protein, no DNA. The listing records some 160,000 distinct CDR3 sequences. Sequenced: blood. The TCR comes from a human donor with ulcerative colitis or Crohn's disease, or a healthy co-twin of an affected twin (not recorded which). V usage is TRBV4-3 and J usage is TRBJ2-5. The CDR3: CASSQDLREETQYF.